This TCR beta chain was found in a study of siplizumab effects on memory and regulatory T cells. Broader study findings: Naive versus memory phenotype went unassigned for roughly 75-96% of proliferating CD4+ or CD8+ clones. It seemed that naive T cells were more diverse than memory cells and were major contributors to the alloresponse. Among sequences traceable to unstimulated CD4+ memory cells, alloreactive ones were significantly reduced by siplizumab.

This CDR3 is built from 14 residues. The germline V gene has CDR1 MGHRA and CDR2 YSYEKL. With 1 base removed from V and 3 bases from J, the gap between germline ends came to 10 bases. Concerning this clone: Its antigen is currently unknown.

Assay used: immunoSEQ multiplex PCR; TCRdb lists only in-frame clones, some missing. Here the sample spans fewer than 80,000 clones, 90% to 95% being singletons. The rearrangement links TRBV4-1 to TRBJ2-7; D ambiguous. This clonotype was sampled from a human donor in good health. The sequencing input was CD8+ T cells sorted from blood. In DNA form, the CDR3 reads TGCGCCAGCAGCCAAGGAGGTGGTCTCTACGAGCAGTACTTC. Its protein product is CASSQGGGLYEQYF.